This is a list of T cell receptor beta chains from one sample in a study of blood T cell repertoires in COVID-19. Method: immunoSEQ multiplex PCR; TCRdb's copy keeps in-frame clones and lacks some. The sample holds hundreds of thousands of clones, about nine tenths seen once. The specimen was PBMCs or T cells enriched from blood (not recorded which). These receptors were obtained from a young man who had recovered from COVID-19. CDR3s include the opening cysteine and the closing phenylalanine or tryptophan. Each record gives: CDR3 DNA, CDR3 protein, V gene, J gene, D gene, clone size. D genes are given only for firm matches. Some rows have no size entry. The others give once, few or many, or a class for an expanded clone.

TGCAGCGTTGTAGGGGGCTCCTACAATGAGCAGTTCTTC	CSVVGGSYNEQFF	TRBV29-1	TRBJ2-1	NA	NA
TGTGCCAGCAACCCTCAGAGGGTTATCTCCGGGGAGCTGTTTTTT	CASNPQRVISGELFF	TRBV7-8	TRBJ2-2	NA	NA
TGTGCCAGCAGCTCGGCAGGGTTCGATGAGCAGTTCTTC	CASSSAGFDEQFF	TRBV7-9	TRBJ2-1	NA	NA
TGTGCCAGCAGCCATCCCGGGGGGACAGGGTGGTATTTT	CASSHPGGTGWYF	TRBV3-1/TRBV3-2	TRBJ2-3	TRBD1	NA
TGTGCCAGCAGTTTAGGCAGGGATCAGCCCCAGCATTTT	CASSLGRDQPQHF	TRBV12-3/TRBV12-4	TRBJ1-5	NA	NA
TGTGCCAGCAGAAAAGACACTCTCGCGAACACCGGGGAGCTGTTTTTT	CASRKDTLANTGELFF	TRBV28	TRBJ2-2	NA	NA
TGTGCCAGCAGTTACTCGCGGGCGGGTGGCTACACCTTC	CASSYSRAGGYTF	TRBV6-5	TRBJ1-2	NA	NA
TGTGCCTTTGCCCGGATCAGGGGCTCCTACGAGCAGTACTTC	CAFARIRGSYEQYF	TRBV30	TRBJ2-7	NA	NA
TGTGCCAGCAGCAACCGGGGCAGGGGGCGCTTGAACACTGAAGCTTTCTTT	CASSNRGRGRLNTEAFF	TRBV21-1	TRBJ1-1	NA	NA
TGTGCCAGCAGCTTGGGACAGAACTATGGCTACACCTTC	CASSLGQNYGYTF	TRBV11-2	TRBJ1-2	TRBD1	once
TGTGCCAGCAGTCCCAGCGGGAGGGGGACAGATACGCAGTATTTT	CASSPSGRGTDTQYF	TRBV6-2/TRBV6-3	TRBJ2-3	TRBD2	NA
TGTGCCAGCAGCTTTGCTAGCGGGAGTATGAATGAGCAGTTCTTC	CASSFASGSMNEQFF	TRBV5-4	TRBJ2-1	TRBD2	NA
TGTGCCAGCAGCTTTCTCCCGCGGTTGAATAGCAATCAGCCCCAGCATTTT	CASSFLPRLNSNQPQHF	TRBV11-3	TRBJ1-5	NA	NA
TGTGCCAGCAGCCGCAGGACAGGGCACATGAACACTGAAGCTTTCTTT	CASSRRTGHMNTEAFF	TRBV28	TRBJ1-1	TRBD1	few
TGTGCCAGCAGCGCCCAGGGGGCTCTGGCCTACGAGCAGTACTTC	CASSAQGALAYEQYF	TRBV11-2	TRBJ2-7	TRBD1	NA
TGTGCTAGCAGCCGGGGACTAGCGGGGGTTTCTGGGGAGCTGTTTTTT	CASSRGLAGVSGELFF	TRBV7-7	TRBJ2-2	TRBD2	NA
TGTGCCAGCAGCTTGGCCGGGGCTCTAGCGACCGAGCAGTTCTTC	CASSLAGALATEQFF	TRBV5-5	TRBJ2-1	NA	NA
TGTGCCAGCAGTGAGCGGGGGAATGTGAACGGGGAGCTGTTTTTT	CASSERGNVNGELFF	TRBV2	TRBJ2-2	TRBD2	NA
TGTGCCAGCAGTTCGGGGGGCCCGCCCTACGAGCAGTACTTC	CASSSGGPPYEQYF	TRBV6-5	TRBJ2-7	NA	NA
TGCGCCAGCAGCTTGGCCACTAGCGGGGGGTTCACAGATACGCAGTATTTT	CASSLATSGGFTDTQYF	TRBV5-1	TRBJ2-3	TRBD2	NA
TGTGCCAGCTCACCAGGGCCTGGGGGCCTGGTCCTCTCTGGGGCCAACGTCCTGACTTTC	CASSPGPGGLVLSGANVLTF	TRBV18	TRBJ2-6	NA	NA
TGTGCCAGCAGCCTTAACACAGGGGAAGGCACTGAAGCTTTCTTT	CASSLNTGEGTEAFF	TRBV6-5	TRBJ1-1	TRBD1	few
TGTGCCAGCAGCCAAGTAGCTAGCGGGGGGTTGGATACGCAGTATTTT	CASSQVASGGLDTQYF	TRBV14	TRBJ2-3	TRBD2	NA
TGCGCCAGCAGCGCGACTAGCGAGACCTACGAGCAGTACTTC	CASSATSETYEQYF	TRBV5-1	TRBJ2-7	TRBD2	NA
TGCAGCGTCGAATGGGACAATACCTACGAGCAGTACTTC	CSVEWDNTYEQYF	TRBV29-1	TRBJ2-7	NA	NA
TGTGCCAGCAGCAAAGCCCAACCCGGGGGACAGATTTATCAGCCCCAGCATTTT	CASSKAQPGGQIYQPQHF	TRBV21-1	TRBJ1-5	NA	NA
TGTGCCAGTAGTGATGGACAGGGGGTATGGCGTGAAAAACTGTTTTTT	CASSDGQGVWREKLFF	TRBV19	TRBJ1-4	TRBD1	NA
TGCGCCAGCAGCCAAGATACCCTATCCAGGGTCGGATACAATGAGCAGTTCTTC	CASSQDTLSRVGYNEQFF	TRBV4-1	TRBJ2-1	NA	NA
TGTGCCACCAGTGAGCTACAGGGGGCGCATCAGCCCCAGCATTTT	CATSELQGAHQPQHF	TRBV24-1	TRBJ1-5	TRBD1	few
TGTGCCAGCAGCCCAGGAAACACTTATGGCTACACCTTC	CASSPGNTYGYTF	TRBV21-1	TRBJ1-2	NA	NA
TGTGCCAGCAGCAAAGACGTACCACAGCGGAGGGAGACCCAGTACTTC	CASSKDVPQRRETQYF	TRBV21-1	TRBJ2-5	NA	NA
TGTGCCAGCAGCTCGCATACTAGGGAAGCAGATACGCAGTATTTT	CASSSHTREADTQYF	TRBV7-9	TRBJ2-3	NA	NA
TGTGCCAGTCTAGGGGGCGCCGGGAGTGAAGCTTTCTTT	CASLGGAGSEAFF	TRBV27	TRBJ1-1	TRBD1	NA
TGTGCCAGCAGCTCGTTACCTAGCGGGAGGAAAGACGGGGAGCTGTTTTTT	CASSSLPSGRKDGELFF	TRBV5-6	TRBJ2-2	TRBD2	NA
TGTGCCACCGGGGTAGGGGGTTTTTCACCCCTCCACTTT	CATGVGGFSPLHF	TRBV10-3	TRBJ1-6	NA	once
TGTGCCAGCAGTTTCGGACTAGCGGGGCGCACAGATACGCAGTATTTT	CASSFGLAGRTDTQYF	TRBV6-2/TRBV6-3	TRBJ2-3	TRBD2	NA
TGTGCCAGCAGCTTTTTTGACAGGCCCTACGAGCAGTACTTC	CASSFFDRPYEQYF	TRBV5-5	TRBJ2-7	NA	NA
TGCAGCGTAACCACGGGACAGGTTGTCTACAATGAGCAGTTCTTC	CSVTTGQVVYNEQFF	TRBV29-1	TRBJ2-1	TRBD1	NA
TGTGCCAGCAGCTTTTCCTTCGGGAGTGGGGGGTACAATGAGCAGTTCTTC	CASSFSFGSGGYNEQFF	TRBV7-6	TRBJ2-1	NA	few
TGTGCCAGCAGCTTAGGACAGTCATCCACGTTC	CASSLGQSSTF	TRBV5-6	TRBJ1-2	NA	NA
TGTGCCAGCAGAGTACAGATGAACACTGAAGCTTTCTTT	CASRVQMNTEAFF	TRBV2	TRBJ1-1	NA	NA
TGTGCCAGCAGCTTAGTAGGTAGCGGGTCCACTCACTCCTACGAGCAGTACTTC	CASSLVGSGSTHSYEQYF	TRBV11-2	TRBJ2-7	TRBD2	NA
TGTGCCAGCAGCTTTCCCGGGAGGATGAACACTGAAGCTTTCTTT	CASSFPGRMNTEAFF	TRBV5-6	TRBJ1-1	NA	NA
TGTGCCAGCAGCCAAGCGTCCAGACAGGGGATCCCAGATACGCAGTATTTT	CASSQASRQGIPDTQYF	TRBV4-2	TRBJ2-3	TRBD1	NA
TGTGCCAGCAGCACTCGGACTAGCGGGAGGCGAAGCACAGATACGCAGTATTTT	CASSTRTSGRRSTDTQYF	TRBV7-9	TRBJ2-3	TRBD2	NA
TGCGCCAGCAGTGTAGCAGGGGTCATAGATACGCAGTATTTT	CASSVAGVIDTQYF	TRBV10-1	TRBJ2-3	NA	once
TGCAGTGCTAGTCGGCTAGCGGCCTACGAGCAGTACTTC	CSASRLAAYEQYF	TRBV20-1	TRBJ2-7	TRBD2	once
TGTGCCAGCCGTCGGGGGGAGTGGGGCTACACCTTC	CASRRGEWGYTF	TRBV27	TRBJ1-2	NA	NA
TGTGCCAGCAGCAGCGATGGGTCCTACAATGAGCAGTTCTTC	CASSSDGSYNEQFF	TRBV7-2	TRBJ2-1	NA	NA
TGTGCCAGCTCATCCTCGTCCCTCCATGGCTACACCTTC	CASSSSSLHGYTF	TRBV18	TRBJ1-2	NA	NA
TGTGCCACCAGCACCGGGACTTCCTTCTACAATGAGCAGTTCTTC	CATSTGTSFYNEQFF	TRBV15	TRBJ2-1	NA	once
TGTGCCAGCTCTCCGGGGACAGTAGTCTACACCTTC	CASSPGTVVYTF	TRBV18	TRBJ1-2	TRBD1	NA
TGTGCCAGTAGTATAGAGGACAGGGTCGGGGAGCTGTTTTTT	CASSIEDRVGELFF	TRBV19	TRBJ2-2	TRBD1	NA
TGCGCCAGCAGCCAGGGACAGGGGATCGGAGAGACCCAGTACTTC	CASSQGQGIGETQYF	TRBV4-1	TRBJ2-5	TRBD1	NA
TGTGCCAGCAGTCTAACAGGGGGCCCGAATTCACCCCTCCACTTT	CASSLTGGPNSPLHF	TRBV7-9	TRBJ1-6	TRBD1	NA
TGTGCCATCAGTAATGGACTAGCCCGCGCTAGCACAGATACGCAGTATTTT	CAISNGLARASTDTQYF	TRBV10-3	TRBJ2-3	TRBD2	once
TGTGCCAGCAGCCATGCTTTGACTAGGATTGCCTACGAGCAGTACTTC	CASSHALTRIAYEQYF	TRBV14	TRBJ2-7	NA	NA